This T cell receptor (beta chain) was profiled in a study of T cell responses to AZD1222 COVID-19 vaccine. V lost 3 bases and J lost 7, with 7 bases in between. This CDR3 contains 12 residues. The germline V gene encodes CDR1 ENHRY and CDR2 SYGVKD. Points from the study as a whole: Repertoire sampling was restricted to post-peak T cell response timepoints. Rises in breadth and depth of Spike-specific TCRs came after two AZD1222 doses. Donors were mostly white British, more females; clonal diversity possibly underestimated. Researchers report vaccine-associated CD4 TCRs spanning spike, with dominance at 160-218 and 743-854.

This clone was seen only once. What it binds is unknown. Some clones are missing from TCRdb's copy, which holds only in-frame ones; the method was immunoSEQ multiplex PCR. The table lists 100,000 to 150,000 clones, around 90% of them singletons. This sequence joins TRBV10-3 and TRBJ1-5; no clear D. The receptor's source is an adult in good health. The sequences come from peripheral blood, collected on day 0 of AZD1222 vaccination. CDR3 in amino acids: CAISEPEQPQHF. CDR3 sequence (DNA): TGTGCCATCAGTGAACCCGAGCAGCCCCAGCATTTT.